These T cell receptor beta chains were read from a single sample in a study of T cells in Graves' hyperthyroidism and ophthalmopathy. TCRdb redid the calling of the multiplex PCR reads with MiXCR, one entry per CDR3 protein. The sample has about 380,000 distinct CDR3 sequences, around an eighth seen once. The sequenced sample consisted of blood. These receptors were taken from a man aged 25 to 45 with Graves' hyperthyroidism that later progressed to Graves' ophthalmopathy. Each CDR3 is given without its conserved first and last residue. A D gene is named only where the DNA matches it firmly.

d_call cdr3_length j_call v_call cdr3_aa
TRBD2 13 TRBJ2-1 TRBV7-9 ASSTLAGKNNEQF
TRBD1 17 TRBJ2-1 TRBV13 ASSGMGTGGKESYNEQF
TRBD1 12 TRBJ1-1 TRBV28 ASNLMDRGTEAF
. 14 TRBJ1-5 TRBV19 ASSIVEGLGNQPQH
. 13 TRBJ1-5 TRBV12-3/TRBV12-4 ASSFGGARNQPQH
. 12 TRBJ2-5 TRBV7-9 ASGRGHYQETQY
. 12 TRBJ1-2 TRBV12-3/TRBV12-4 ASVPAGGGYGYT
. 13 TRBJ2-1 TRBV27 ASTPGLALYNEQF
TRBD1 12 TRBJ2-7 TRBV3-1 ASSMQGAFYEQY
. 16 TRBJ1-5 TRBV19 ASSMGFRGLTKVQPQH
. 13 TRBJ2-3 TRBV6-6 ASSYGLRLGDTQY
. 15 TRBJ2-5 TRBV7-6 AGSLAIPGTSRETQY
TRBD1 13 TRBJ1-2 TRBV20-1 SALQDRVRYYGYT
. 16 TRBJ2-7 TRBV12-3/TRBV12-4 ASSPQPRDGLREGEQY
. 13 TRBJ2-1 TRBV11-2 ASSQLGHDYNEQF
. 13 TRBJ2-3 TRBV12-3/TRBV12-4 ASSVGLGLTDTQY
. 12 TRBJ2-5 TRBV13 ASSLESLQETQY
. 11 TRBJ1-2 TRBV6-1 ASGPPGAYGYT
TRBD2 14 TRBJ2-3 TRBV6-1 ASNPLAGGPGDTQY
. 13 TRBJ2-1 TRBV11-1 ASSLAGRMDNEQF
TRBD2 12 TRBJ2-1 TRBV27 ASSLGLAGNEQF
. 12 TRBJ2-7 TRBV7-6 ASSLGGDIYEQY
. 11 TRBJ1-2 TRBV2 ASTGGEFYGYT
TRBD1 14 TRBJ2-3 TRBV6-1 ASSNKPGQGPDTQY
TRBD1 12 TRBJ1-1 TRBV9 ASSVARGGSEAF
. 13 TRBJ1-3 TRBV18 ASSPDLSSGNTIY
TRBD1 13 TRBJ2-1 TRBV5-4 ASSSQGASLNEQF
TRBD1 12 TRBJ2-5 TRBV5-1 ASRQGVAQETQY
TRBD1 13 TRBJ2-1 TRBV28 ASSFRGQAYNEQF
. 12 TRBJ2-1 TRBV6-1 ASSETYRANEQF
. 10 TRBJ1-1 TRBV20-1 SARDLDTEAF
. 12 TRBJ2-7 TRBV6-1 ASSADGTSYEQY
TRBD1 11 TRBJ2-7 TRBV20-1 SAILGQEEEQY
. 11 TRBJ1-4 TRBV9 ASSVDSNEKLF
TRBD2 12 TRBJ2-7 TRBV20-1 SARRDYLSYEQY
. 12 TRBJ2-1 TRBV7-9 ASSAQGGGGEQF
TRBD1 11 TRBJ1-2 TRBV20-1 SARDRGYYGYT
. 13 TRBJ2-2 TRBV5-1 ASSKTGSNTGELF
TRBD1 12 TRBJ2-7 TRBV7-9 ASSFDRVSYEQY
. 12 TRBJ1-1 TRBV6-5 ASSYSVSLTEAF
. 14 TRBJ2-1 TRBV18 ASSTDRQRDYNEQF
. 11 TRBJ2-2 TRBV20-1 SASQGDTGELF
. 10 TRBJ1-1 TRBV12-3/TRBV12-4 ASSPVGSEAF
TRBD1 11 TRBJ2-7 TRBV7-6 ASSRQGDYEQY
. 13 TRBJ2-5 TRBV5-1 ASSLSGRPQETQY
TRBD1 11 TRBJ2-5 TRBV20-1 SARVRTGVTQY
. 10 TRBJ1-5 TRBV28 ASTGADQPQH
TRBD1 11 TRBJ1-5 TRBV18 ASSPGQGQPQH
. 14 TRBJ2-1 TRBV28 ASSLPTGRLGNEQF
TRBD1 11 TRBJ2-3 TRBV24-1 ATKRQGSDTQY
. 10 TRBJ1-2 TRBV28 TSSLDSYGYT
. 12 TRBJ2-7 TRBV12-3/TRBV12-4 ASSLADGSYEQY
TRBD1 13 TRBJ2-1 TRBV4-1 ASSQGDRANNEQL